These T cell receptor beta chains were read from a single sample in a study of cytomegalovirus exposure and HLA in healthy donors. Data came from immunoSEQ multiplex PCR; TCRdb stores just in-frame clones and leaves some out. The sample shows around 90,000 clones, around 60% of them seen only once. Material for sequencing was PBMCs. The receptors were gathered from a human donor in good health. The CDR3 runs from the conserved cysteine through the conserved F or W. D genes are given only for firm matches. The size field is filled for only some rows; it gives once, few, many or a size class.

CDR3 DNA	CDR3 protein	D gene	V gene	J gene	clone size
TGTGCCAGCAGTTTCTTAACAGAGATCTCTGGAAACACCATATATTTT	CASSFLTEISGNTIYF	-	TRBV25-1	TRBJ1-3	once
TGCGCCAGCAGCCAAGCGGGTGGTCTTGAGACTGAAGCTTTCTTT	CASSQAGGLETEAFF	-	TRBV4-1	TRBJ1-1	-
TGTGCCAGCTCCTCCTCGGAGGGCACCTACGAGCAGTACTTC	CASSSSEGTYEQYF	-	TRBV13	TRBJ2-7	-
TGTGCCAGCAGCTTTGGTGGGGCGAGGGATACGCAGTATTTT	CASSFGGARDTQYF	-	TRBV7-9	TRBJ2-3	few
TGCGCCAGCAGCCAAGATTGGGGGGACACTGAAGCTTTCTTT	CASSQDWGDTEAFF	-	TRBV4-3	TRBJ1-1	-
TGTGCCAGCAGCGTCGGTAGCGGGGGGGCCAAAAACATTCAGTACTTC	CASSVGSGGAKNIQYF	TRBD2	TRBV9	TRBJ2-4	few
TGCGCCAGCAGCCTGGGCCAGGGTGGTTCCGAAAAACTGTTTTTT	CASSLGQGGSEKLFF	-	TRBV5-1	TRBJ1-4	-
TGCGCCAGCAGCCTCGTACAGGGCGATAATTCACCCCTCCACTTT	CASSLVQGDNSPLHF	-	TRBV4-1	TRBJ1-6	-
TGCGCCAGCAGCCAGATGAGGAACACTGAAGCTTTCTTT	CASSQMRNTEAFF	-	TRBV4-3	TRBJ1-1	-
TGTGCCAGCAGGCGGACTAGCGGGGCCTACGAGCAGTACTTC	CASRRTSGAYEQYF	TRBD2	TRBV6-5	TRBJ2-7	-
TGTGCCAGCAGCCGCCTGGAGGGCAATCAGCCCCAGCATTTT	CASSRLEGNQPQHF	-	TRBV7-9	TRBJ1-5	-
TGCGCCAGCAGCTTCGGAGGAATTCGGAACACTGAAGCTTTCTTT	CASSFGGIRNTEAFF	-	TRBV5-1	TRBJ1-1	once
TGTGCCAGCAGCTTCAACGGGGGCTACAATGAGCAGTTCTTC	CASSFNGGYNEQFF	-	TRBV7-2	TRBJ2-1	-
TGTGCCAGCAGTGAATGGGGAGGGCCGGGCTATGGCTACACCTTC	CASSEWGGPGYGYTF	-	TRBV2	TRBJ1-2	-
TGTGCCAGCTCCGCCGAGCGACAGGTGGCTCCGTCCTTCGAGCAGTACTTC	CASSAERQVAPSFEQYF	-	TRBV18	TRBJ2-7	-
TGTGCCAGCAGCCAACTAGCGGGGTCCCCAGATACGCAGTATTTT	CASSQLAGSPDTQYF	TRBD2	TRBV4-2	TRBJ2-3	-
TGTGCCAGCGCGGGGGGGGAGGGAATCTCCTACAATGAGCAGTTCTTC	CASAGGEGISYNEQFF	TRBD2	TRBV11-1	TRBJ2-1	-
TGTGCTAGTGGTTTGGTACCCCGGACAGGGGGGGGCCAGCCCCAGCATTTT	CASGLVPRTGGGQPQHF	TRBD1	TRBV12-5	TRBJ1-5	-
TGTGCCAGCAGCTTAGTGACAGGGGCATCACCCCTCCACTTT	CASSLVTGASPLHF	TRBD1	TRBV11-3	TRBJ1-6	once
TGCGCCAGCAGCTTGGATCCAGGGCATACCGGGGAGCTGTTTTTT	CASSLDPGHTGELFF	-	TRBV5-1	TRBJ2-2	few
TGTGCCAGCAGCTTGAAGGACATCTCCTACGAGCAGTACTTC	CASSLKDISYEQYF	-	TRBV5-5	TRBJ2-7	-
TGTGCCAGTAAACGGGTGGGCAATCAGCCCCAGCATTTT	CASKRVGNQPQHF	-	TRBV19	TRBJ1-5	-
TGTGCCAGGCGGGAGTCCGAGTACTATGGCTACACCTTC	CARRESEYYGYTF	-	TRBV2	TRBJ1-2	-
TGTGCCAGTAGGGTTCAGGGTTCCGGGGAGCTGTTTTTT	CASRVQGSGELFF	-	TRBV19	TRBJ2-2	-
TGCGCCAGCAGCCCGAGATCAGGGGACAGGGGAGACTCACCCCTCCACTTT	CASSPRSGDRGDSPLHF	TRBD1	TRBV4-1	TRBJ1-6	-
TGTGCCAGCTCGTCCGGGACAGGGAATTTGGGAACTGAAGCTTTCTTT	CASSSGTGNLGTEAFF	TRBD1	TRBV18	TRBJ1-1	-
TGCGCCAGCAGCCAAGAAATAGGACTCGGGGGTAACTATGGCTACACCTTC	CASSQEIGLGGNYGYTF	-	TRBV4-3	TRBJ1-2	-
TGTGCCACCAGCAGAGGGGGGGAGCGGTATGGCTACACCTTC	CATSRGGERYGYTF	-	TRBV15	TRBJ1-2	-
TGTGCCAGCAGTTACCCGGGACAGGGGGACGGGCAGTACTTC	CASSYPGQGDGQYF	TRBD1	TRBV6-5	TRBJ2-7	-
TGTGCCAGCAGTGATGGGACAGGGGTTTCACCCCTCCACTTT	CASSDGTGVSPLHF	TRBD1	TRBV2	TRBJ1-6	-
TGTGCCAGCAGCTTCAGGGGTGACCGCTATGGCTACACCTTC	CASSFRGDRYGYTF	-	TRBV5-8	TRBJ1-2	few
TGTGCCAGCAGCGTACCCCATACGGGGGCCGGGGAGCTGTTTTTT	CASSVPHTGAGELFF	-	TRBV9	TRBJ2-2	-
TGTGCCATCAGTGGTGACAGAGGGGGCTACGAGCAGTACTTC	CAISGDRGGYEQYF	-	TRBV10-3	TRBJ2-7	-
TGTGCCTGGAGTCAGGGGGGAAACACTGAAGCTTTCTTT	CAWSQGGNTEAFF	TRBD1	TRBV30	TRBJ1-1	-
TGTGCCAGTAGGGGCCTGGCACAGGGGTATGAGACCCAGTACTTC	CASRGLAQGYETQYF	TRBD1	TRBV19	TRBJ2-5	-
TGTGCCAGCAGTGAAGACAGGGCCTTGGGACCCCAGCATTTT	CASSEDRALGPQHF	TRBD1	TRBV6-4	TRBJ1-5	-
TGTGCCAGCAGCCACGGGGGGGGACGAGAAAACAATGAGCAGTTCTTC	CASSHGGGRENNEQFF	TRBD2	TRBV11-3	TRBJ2-1	few
TGCGCCAGCAGCCAACGACTAGCGGGGGAGTACGAGCAGTACTTC	CASSQRLAGEYEQYF	TRBD2	TRBV4-3	TRBJ2-7	few
TGTGCCAGCAGTGAAACAGGGGCAAATGCCGTATCGGGCTACACCTTC	CASSETGANAVSGYTF	TRBD1	TRBV2	TRBJ1-2	-
TGCGCCAGCAGTTCCGGGACAGGACCTTATAGCAATCAGCCCCAGCATTTT	CASSSGTGPYSNQPQHF	TRBD1	TRBV10-1	TRBJ1-5	-
TGTGCCAGCAGCCAGGACTCGGGACAGCGCGAGCAGTACTTC	CASSQDSGQREQYF	TRBD1	TRBV7-3	TRBJ2-7	once
TGTGCCAGTAGTACTGACAGGGGACATAGACGTGGCTACACCTTC	CASSTDRGHRRGYTF	TRBD1	TRBV19	TRBJ1-2	-
TGTGCCAGCAGCTTGAGGGCTAGCGGGTTAGCAGATACGCAGTATTTT	CASSLRASGLADTQYF	TRBD2	TRBV5-4	TRBJ2-3	-
TGCGCCAGCAGCCTGTGGGGACAGAGCTCTGGAAACACCATATATTTT	CASSLWGQSSGNTIYF	TRBD1	TRBV5-1	TRBJ1-3	few
TGTGCCAGCAGTTACCAGTCTAGCGGGGGGCCTCGCGAGCAGTACTTC	CASSYQSSGGPREQYF	TRBD2	TRBV6-5	TRBJ2-7	once
TGCGCCAGCAGCCAAGCAGAGGGACTAGGCTACAATGAGCAGTTCTTC	CASSQAEGLGYNEQFF	TRBD2	TRBV4-3	TRBJ2-1	-
TGTGCCAGCAGTTACGACGGGACAGGGGGTGAAAAACTGTTTTTT	CASSYDGTGGEKLFF	TRBD1	TRBV6-5	TRBJ1-4	-
TGTGCCAGCAGTCACGGGACAGGGGCTAACTATGGCTACACCTTC	CASSHGTGANYGYTF	TRBD1	TRBV6-6	TRBJ1-2	-
TGTGCCAGCAGCTCCGGGACAGTAAACAATGAGCAGTTCTTC	CASSSGTVNNEQFF	TRBD1	TRBV11-3	TRBJ2-1	-
TGTGCCAGCAGCTATCTGACTAGCCAGGCCAAAAACATTCAGTACTTC	CASSYLTSQAKNIQYF	TRBD2	TRBV5-6	TRBJ2-4	-
TGTGCCAGCAGTTTTAACAGGGGGCGCAACTATGGCTACACCTTC	CASSFNRGRNYGYTF	TRBD1	TRBV7-7	TRBJ1-2	-
TGTGCCAGCGGTATAGCCTCTGGGGCCAACGTCCTGACTTTC	CASGIASGANVLTF	-	TRBV9	TRBJ2-6	few
TGTGCCAGCAGCACGGTAGACACCGTCTTAAGCTACACCTTC	CASSTVDTVLSYTF	-	TRBV7-2	TRBJ1-2	-
TGTGCCAGCAGCTTGGCGACAGGGAACTACGAGCAGTACTTC	CASSLATGNYEQYF	TRBD1	TRBV5-6	TRBJ2-7	few
TGTGCCAGCAGCTTCTCCCCCCGACTAGCGGGGGGGAATGAGCAGTTCTTC	CASSFSPRLAGGNEQFF	TRBD2	TRBV5-6	TRBJ2-1	-